The 6 T cell receptor beta chains in this list originate from one sample, sequenced in a study of cytomegalovirus exposure and HLA in healthy donors (dated by TCRdb to 2016 to 2017). The library was generated by the immunoSEQ multiplex PCR assay. The multiplex PCR relied on a mix of 60 forward primers for TCR Vbeta segments and 13 reverse primers for TCR Jbeta segments. In its TCRdb copy, this immuneACCESS table keeps in-frame sequences only and misses some clones. Where compared with another copy, unresolved V genes explain less than half of these, and the others have no known cause. Here the sample has over 130,000 clones; approximately 84% occur a single time. In total, the top ten clones hold 1.2% to 1.5% of the sample. Sequenced material: PBMCs. Receptors were obtained from a man younger than 45 in good health and CMV-seropositive.

The chain uses TRBV5-1 and TRBJ1-1; D is perhaps TRBD1 (6 bases). CDR3 size: 14 residues. V was cut by 2 bases and J by 1 base, with 9 bases left in between. Germline CDR1 and CDR2: SGHRS and YFSETQ. The CDR3 DNA sequence: TGCGCCAGCAGCTTTGGGACATCGAACACTGAAGCTTTCTTT. Protein: CASSFGTSNTEAFF.

V usage is TRBV18 and J usage is TRBJ1-5; TRBD1 is a possible D gene (6 bases). Germline V gene lookup returns CDR1 KGHSH and CDR2 LQKENI. V dropped 6 bases and J dropped 4 bases, with 13 bases sitting between them. The CDR3 sequence is 14 residues long. The CDR3 is CASSPRTANQPQHF. The CDR3 DNA sequence: TGTGCCAGCTCCCCCAGGACAGCAAATCAGCCCCAGCATTTT.

This chain uses TRBV9 with TRBJ1-2, with D maybe TRBD1 (6 bases). The germline V gene encodes CDR1 SGDLS and CDR2 YYNGEE. V was trimmed by 2 bases and J by 8 bases, leaving 22 bases between them. The CDR3 covers 16 residues. Here the CDR3 DNA reads TGTGCCAGCAGCGTCTCAGGACAGAACGCCTTTCGGGGCTACACCTTC. It encodes CASSVSGQNAFRGYTF. The variable domain in full, with the rest retrieved from reference TRBV9 and TRBJ1-2, is DSGVTQTPKHLITATGQRVTLRCSPRSGDLSVYWYQQSLDQGLQFLIQYYNGEERAKGNILERFSAQQFPDLHSELNLSSLELGDSALYFCASSVSGQNAFRGYTFGSGTRLTVV.

This chain connects TRBV5-4 to TRBJ1-1; 8 nucleotides match TRBD1. Trimming took 4 bases from V and 9 from J; bases not matched to a gene: 5. The CDR3 has 12 amino acids. Germline assignment: CDR1 SGHNT and CDR2 YYREEE (reference sequence). The CDR3 DNA reads TGTGCCAGCAGCGCCGGACAGGGAAAAGCTTTCTTT. This encodes CASSAGQGKAFF.

V is TRBV9 and J is TRBJ2-3; TRBD2 matches 8 bases. The CDR3 has 15 amino acids. Germline lookup yields CDR1 SGDLS and CDR2 YYNGEE. The trim removed 3 bases at V and 5 bases at J, leaving 8 bases unmatched. The CDR3 is CASSAGTSWLDTQYF. The CDR3 coding sequence is TGTGCCAGCAGCGCAGGGACTAGTTGGCTAGATACGCAGTATTTT. Full variable domain (rest looked up from reference TRBV9 and TRBJ2-3): DSGVTQTPKHLITATGQRVTLRCSPRSGDLSVYWYQQSLDQGLQFLIQYYNGEERAKGNILERFSAQQFPDLHSELNLSSLELGDSALYFCASSAGTSWLDTQYFGPGTRLTVL.

This clone occurred a few times. This chain uses TRBV6-5 with TRBJ1-2; no clear D gene. V gave up 0 bases and J gave up 4 bases, with 12 bases separating them. This CDR3 has 15 amino acids. Germline CDR1 and CDR2: MNHEY and SVGAGI. CDR3: CASSYSNPTVYGYTF. The CDR3 bases are TGTGCCAGCAGTTACTCGAACCCCACGGTCTATGGCTACACCTTC.